This T cell receptor (beta chain) was recovered during a study of Graves' ophthalmopathy and Graves' hyperthyroidism. Study in general: The study drew peripheral blood at initial diagnosis, before any treatment. Findings and limits, study-wide: Blood repertoires reportedly contained most expanded thyroid clonotypes above 0.001 frequency. Predictions made by the model for ophthalmopathy progression reached under 71% sensitivity and about 72% specificity.

Amplification of the TCR beta CDR3 regions used RNA transcripts (as template). The library came from an HTBI-primed first-round RT-PCR and a second-round multiplex PCR. From the multiplex PCR reads, TCRdb called clonotypes with MiXCR, one entry per CDR3 protein. The table records about 740,000 distinct CDR3 sequences, 40% of them present only once. Remarks on this clonotype: The target antigen is unknown. The germline gene is not matched at one end of the junction; a read error may be the cause.

There are 15 residues in the CDR3. Germline V gene lookup returns CDR1 ENHRY and CDR2 SYGVKD. Moderate-to-severe activity, CAS ≥3, NOSPECS ≥4 and a duration under 3 months were seen in donors with ophthalmopathy. The chain is built from TRBV10-3 and TRBJ2-7; D might be TRBD1 (6 bases). The source material was peripheral blood. This sequence was found in an adult man with Graves' ophthalmopathy. The CDR3 spells CASSEFGQSSYEQYF. CDR3 DNA: TGTGCCAGCAGTGAATTCGGACAGAGCTCCTACGAGCAGTACTTC.